A selection of T cell receptor beta chains follows, all from one sample in a study of PD-1 blockade in classical Hodgkin lymphoma. The data were produced by immunoSEQ multiplex PCR, yet TCRdb's version contains in-frame clones alone and is incomplete. The sample has 55,000 to 80,000 clones; approximately 94% are singletons. The specimen comprised peripheral blood mononuclear cells (PBMCs), sampled at baseline. The receptor set was obtained from a human donor with classical Hodgkin lymphoma. Both conserved end residues are part of each CDR3. D genes are given only for firm matches.

TRBV6-6	TRBJ1-1	NA	CASSSIRVITEAFF	TGTGCCAGCAGTTCCATACGGGTTATCACTGAAGCTTTCTTT
TRBV5-4	TRBJ1-2	NA	CASSLPSGEGWGYTF	TGTGCCAGCAGCCTGCCGAGCGGGGAGGGCTGGGGCTACACCTTC
TRBV20-1	TRBJ1-2	NA	CSAIDTYGYTF	TGCAGTGCTATAGATACCTATGGCTACACCTTC
TRBV29-1	TRBJ1-1	NA	CSAGTGDTEAFF	TGCAGCGCCGGGACGGGCGACACTGAAGCTTTCTTT
TRBV10-3	TRBJ1-2	TRBD1	CAIRPGQGDGYTF	TGTGCCATCAGACCGGGACAGGGGGATGGCTACACCTTC
TRBV27	TRBJ2-7	NA	CASSFLSGSTYEQYF	TGTGCCAGCAGTTTCCTTAGCGGATCGACCTACGAGCAGTACTTC
TRBV6-5	TRBJ2-7	NA	CASRSWDGDYEQYF	TGTGCCAGCAGATCATGGGACGGCGACTACGAGCAGTACTTC
TRBV19	TRBJ2-5	TRBD1	CASKTGGGHQETQYF	TGTGCCAGTAAAACAGGGGGAGGACACCAAGAGACCCAGTACTTC
TRBV7-9	TRBJ2-7	TRBD2	CASSLVLGLAGRSYEQYF	TGTGCCAGCAGCTTAGTACTGGGACTAGCGGGGCGATCCTACGAGCAGTACTTC
TRBV6-1	TRBJ2-5	TRBD1	CASFGTAYGWSQYF	TGTGCCAGCTTCGGGACAGCCTACGGTTGGTCCCAGTACTTC
TRBV30	TRBJ1-2	TRBD1	CAWSVSRGLDYGYTF	TGTGCCTGGAGTGTGAGCAGGGGGCTAGACTATGGCTACACCTTC
TRBV28	TRBJ2-7	TRBD2	CASRTPTSGRTYEQYF	TGTGCCAGCAGAACCCCCACTAGCGGGAGGACCTACGAGCAGTACTTC
TRBV9	TRBJ1-4	TRBD1	CASSPRTGDTNEKLFF	TGTGCCAGCAGCCCAAGGACAGGGGACACTAATGAAAAACTGTTTTTT
TRBV13	TRBJ2-5	NA	CASSLVVEETQYF	TGTGCCAGCAGCTTAGTCGTCGAAGAGACCCAGTACTTC